This T cell receptor (beta chain) was sequenced in a study of OX40 agonist ivuxolimab in advanced cancers. Study-level points and caveats: Partly responding patients at 0.1-3.0 mg/kg showed some of the smallest clonal expansion.

Sequencing used immunoSEQ multiplex PCR; TCRdb keeps in-frame clones, though not all of them. Of tens of thousands of clones in the sample, around 81% were seen once. Germline CDR1 is MNHEY and CDR2 is SMNVEV (reference sequence). Trimming removed 5 bases from V and 4 bases from J, with 11 bases in between. This CDR3 spans 14 amino acids. For this clone: Its antigen is not known.

This chain joins TRBV27 and TRBJ1-4; maybe TRBD1 (6 bases). The sequencing here drew on CD4+ or CD8+ T cells sorted from blood, taken in a trial of the OX40 agonist ivuxolimab. This clonotype was sampled from an adult with an advanced solid tumor such as melanoma, head and neck, liver or kidney cancer. This CDR3 reads CASSPTGHNEKLFF. The CDR3, as DNA: TGTGCCAGCAGTCCGACAGGACATAATGAAAAACTGTTTTTT.